Listed below are T cell receptor beta chains from one sample, sequenced in a study of shared clonotypes between healthy human individuals. Assay: immunoSEQ multiplex PCR; the TCRdb copy retains only in-frame clones and omits some. Of approximately 2,000,000 clones listed, roughly 90% are singletons. Sequencing was done on a sample of naive CD4+ T cells from PBMCs. These receptors originate from a man aged 18 to 29 in good health. Some clones in this sample may be carry-over from other donors' samples. Each CDR3 is given with its conserved first and last residue. D genes are given only for firm matches. Clone size, where shown, is once, few, many, or a class for clones that have expanded.

J	D	size	length	V	CDR3	DNA
TRBJ1-4	.	.	15	TRBV14	CASSPIVGTYEKLFF	TGTGCCAGCAGCCCTATCGTGGGGACATACGAAAAACTGTTTTTT
TRBJ1-3	.	.	16	TRBV19	CASSGQGRSSGNTIYF	TGTGCCAGTAGTGGCCAGGGCCGAAGCTCTGGAAACACCATATATTTT
TRBJ2-2	.	once	12	TRBV12-5	CASGPGSGELFF	TGTGCTAGTGGTCCAGGGTCCGGGGAGCTGTTTTTT
TRBJ2-1	TRBD1	.	15	TRBV2	CASRLQGVTYNEQFF	TGTGCCAGTCGACTACAGGGGGTCACCTACAATGAGCAGTTCTTC
TRBJ1-2	.	.	16	TRBV9	CASSGRSRGKNYGYTF	TGTGCCAGCAGCGGACGAAGCAGGGGAAAAAACTATGGCTACACCTTC
TRBJ2-5	TRBD1	.	14	TRBV11-2	CASSWDRGLETQYF	TGTGCCAGCAGCTGGGACAGGGGGCTTGAGACCCAGTACTTC
TRBJ2-5	TRBD2	.	15	TRBV10-3	CAISGVSGAGGTQYF	TGTGCCATCAGTGGGGTGTCTGGGGCGGGAGGCACCCAGTACTTC
TRBJ2-1	TRBD2	.	17	TRBV4-1	CASSRTGLAGIYNEQFF	TGCGCCAGCAGCCGGACCGGACTAGCGGGAATCTACAATGAGCAGTTCTTC
TRBJ2-6	TRBD1	.	17	TRBV27	CASSLGRGLGGANVLTF	TGTGCCAGCAGTTTGGGCAGGGGGTTGGGAGGGGCCAACGTCCTGACTTTC
TRBJ1-1	.	.	16	TRBV5-1	CASSSTPGRVNTEAFF	TGCGCCAGCAGCTCAACCCCCGGCAGGGTGAATACTGAAGCTTTCTTT
TRBJ2-1	.	.	17	TRBV7-2	CASSTPQGAGFHNEQFF	TGTGCCAGCAGCACCCCGCAAGGAGCAGGGTTTCACAATGAGCAGTTCTTC
TRBJ2-1	TRBD1	.	18	TRBV4-1	CASSPRQGLQSSYNEQFF	TGCGCCAGCAGCCCTAGACAGGGGCTCCAAAGCTCCTACAATGAGCAGTTCTTC
TRBJ2-2	.	.	16	TRBV21-1	CASSIQRQGTTGELFF	TGTGCCAGCAGCATTCAGAGACAGGGTACCACCGGGGAGCTGTTTTTT
TRBJ2-1	TRBD2	.	15	TRBV6-5	CASSLSGSSYNEQFF	TGTGCCAGCAGTTTGAGCGGGAGCTCCTACAATGAGCAGTTCTTC
TRBJ2-7	TRBD1	.	15	TRBV2	CASSRQGQGASEQYF	TGTGCCAGCAGCCGCCAAGGGCAGGGGGCCTCCGAGCAGTACTTC
TRBJ2-7	TRBD1	.	14	TRBV9	CASSARDRGHEQYF	TGTGCCAGCAGCGCACGGGACAGGGGCCACGAGCAGTACTTC
TRBJ1-3	TRBD1	once	16	TRBV7-2	CASSSGQGHGGNTIYF	TGTGCCAGCAGCTCCGGACAGGGGCATGGGGGGAACACCATATATTTT
TRBJ2-2	.	.	14	TRBV15	CATSLVEAAGELFF	TGTGCCACCAGTCTGGTAGAGGCTGCCGGGGAGCTGTTTTTT
TRBJ1-2	TRBD1	.	13	TRBV30	CAWNQGARYGYTF	TGTGCCTGGAATCAGGGGGCGAGGTACGGCTACACCTTC
TRBJ2-1	.	.	12	TRBV5-1	CASSLLDNEQFF	TGCGCCAGCAGCCTCCTTGACAATGAGCAGTTCTTC
TRBJ1-4	.	once	17	TRBV5-1	CASSLGLQSPRFEKLFF	TGCGCCAGCAGCTTGGGCCTCCAGTCACCAAGATTCGAAAAACTGTTTTTT
TRBJ2-1	.	.	16	TRBV5-1	CASSFIVGAPGDEQFF	TGCGCCAGCAGCTTCATCGTCGGGGCTCCGGGGGATGAGCAGTTCTTC
TRBJ1-5	TRBD1	.	16	TRBV28	CASSLIVAGGSQPQHF	TGTGCCAGCAGTTTAATAGTCGCAGGGGGCAGTCAGCCCCAGCATTTT
TRBJ2-7	.	.	13	TRBV7-9	CASSFSTGPGQYF	TGTGCCAGCAGCTTTTCGACAGGCCCCGGGCAGTACTTC
TRBJ2-5	.	.	14	TRBV15	CATSRGSDQETQYF	TGTGCCACCAGCAGAGGCAGCGACCAAGAGACCCAGTACTTC
TRBJ2-2	.	.	16	TRBV5-1	CASSGQVASRDGELFF	TGCGCCAGCAGCGGCCAGGTGGCTAGCCGTGACGGGGAGCTGTTTTTT
TRBJ2-4	.	.	15	TRBV2	CASSEISTLKNIQYF	TGTGCCAGCAGTGAGATCAGTACACTCAAAAACATTCAGTACTTC